The 11 T cell receptor beta chains listed next were all sequenced from one sample in a study of T cells after yellow fever vaccination. TCRdb fed the 5' RACE reads into MiXCR, producing one record per CDR3 protein. The sample lists around 610,000 distinct CDR3 sequences; 13% were seen once. The input for sequencing was PBMCs, taken on the day of the yellow fever booster vaccination. The receptors were sampled from a man aged 25 to 45 who received the YFV17D yellow fever vaccine.

V usage is TRBV14 and J usage is TRBJ2-5; maybe TRBD2 (5 bases). V was shortened by 4 bases and J by 1 base, with 16 bases between the two germline ends. The CDR3 is 16 residues long. Germline V gene lookup returns CDR1 SGHDN and CDR2 FVKESK. CDR3 sequence: CASSRSFTSPQETQYF. The CDR3 DNA sequence: TGTGCCAGCAGCCGAAGTTTTACTAGTCCCCAAGAGACCCAGTACTTC.

In this sample, this clonotype turned up a few times. The chain combines TRBV12-3 or TRBV12-4 with TRBJ1-5; D is unresolved. There are 12 residues in the CDR3. V was shortened by 0 bases and J by 7 bases, with 4 bases between the two germline ends. CDR3 nucleotides: TGTGCCAGCAGTTTAGCGGAACAGCCCCAGCATTTT. It encodes CASSLAEQPQHF.

This clonotype was counted only a few times. V gene TRBV10-3 combines with J gene TRBJ2-7; D possibly corresponds to TRBD1 (6 bases). This CDR3 comprises 12 residues. Trimming took off 8 bases at V and 0 bases at J, with 8 bases between the two ends. Per the germline V gene, CDR1 is ENHRY and CDR2 is SYGVKD. CDR3 bases: TGTGCCATCGGACAGAACTCCTACGAGCAGTACTTC. Amino acid sequence: CAIGQNSYEQYF.

The chain employs TRBV20-1 and TRBJ2-1; TRBD1 aligns across 8 bases. Germline V gives CDR1 DFQATT, CDR2 SNEGSKA (reference sequence). Unmatched junction bases numbered 8, after V lost 0 bases and J lost 4 bases. The length of the CDR3 is 16 residues. The CDR3 DNA sequence: TGCAGTGCTAGAGAGCAGACAGGGGCGATTTACAATGAGCAGTTCTTC. It specifies CSAREQTGAIYNEQFF.

This clonotype was picked up a small number of times. The chain carries TRBV14 and TRBJ2-1; perhaps TRBD2 as D (6 bases). Per germline, CDR1 SGHDN and CDR2 FVKESK. This CDR3 is 15 amino acids long. The V end lost 3 bases, the J end lost 1 base, and 10 bases lay between the germline ends. CDR3 nucleotides: TGTGCCAGCAGCCACATCAGCGGGTCCTACAATGAGCAGTTCTTC. Translating gives CASSHISGSYNEQFF.

This clonotype has only a few counts. The V and J genes are TRBV7-9 and TRBJ2-3; D is unclear. This CDR3 comprises 13 residues. V lost 2 bases and J lost 6, with 9 bases in between. CDR1 is SEHNR and CDR2 is FQNEAQ in the germline V gene (reference sequence). In DNA, the CDR3 is TGTGCCAGCAGCTTATTAACCCGCGATACGCAGTATTTT. It yields the protein CASSLLTRDTQYF.

A few counts support this clonotype. The genes are TRBV29-1 and TRBJ2-3; a weak D match, TRBD1 (6 bases). The V and J ends lost 8 bases and 5 bases respectively, with 11 bases between them. CDR1 SQVTM and CDR2 ANQGSEA come from the germline V gene. The CDR3 has 11 amino acids. The CDR3 reads CSQGQRDTQYF. In DNA, the CDR3 is TGCAGCCAGGGGCAGAGAGATACGCAGTATTTT.

V is TRBV3-1 and J is TRBJ2-2, with D uncertain. V was trimmed by 0 bases and J by 2 bases, leaving 4 bases between them. Germline CDR1 reads LGHDT; CDR2 reads YNNKEL (reference sequence). This CDR3 is 14 amino acids long. The CDR3 is CASSQDYNTGELFF. CDR3 DNA: TGTGCCAGCAGCCAAGACTACAACACCGGGGAGCTGTTTTTT.

This clonotype was counted ten times or more. The V gene is TRBV25-1, the J gene TRBJ2-2; D unresolved. The CDR3 loop spans 12 amino acids. Deletions cut 5 bases from V and 7 bases from J, with 8 bases between. Germline assignment: CDR1 MGHDK and CDR2 SYGVNS. The CDR3 DNA reads as TGTGCCAGCAGTCAACAGATCGGGGAGCTGTTTTTT. This codes for CASSQQIGELFF.

This clonotype was observed at least ten times. V is TRBV20-1 and J is TRBJ2-5, with 7 bases fitting TRBD2. The CDR3 length is 14 residues. CDR1 and CDR2 from the germline V gene are DFQATT and SNEGSKA (reference sequence). The trim removed 6 bases at V and 4 bases at J, leaving 11 bases unmatched. CDR3 DNA sequence: TGCAGTGCCCCCCTCGGGGGGATGGGAGAGACCCAGTACTTC. As protein: CSAPLGGMGETQYF.

In its sample, this clonotype was seen a few times. This CDR3 reads CSVEDRRINTGELFF. Here the CDR3 DNA reads TGCAGCGTTGAAGATCGAAGAATTAACACCGGGGAGCTGTTTTTT. The chain is built from TRBV29-1 and TRBJ2-2, with D unclear. Germline V gene sequence: CDR1 SQVTM, CDR2 ANQGSEA. V lost 0 bases, J lost 2 bases, and 10 bases lay in between. This CDR3 is 15 amino acids long.